This TCR beta chain was recorded in a study of human versus mouse CDR3 diversity and MHC coevolution. Study-level points and caveats: Compared with mice, human CDR3s carried more deletions and insertions on average. Among all groups, two of three human donors showed least clonal inequality.

The table came from immunoSEQ multiplex PCR; TCRdb's copy has only in-frame clones and leaves some out. The data show about 60,000 clones, around 94% seen once. Of note for this clone: The antigen is not known.

Trimming removed 0 bases from V and 1 base from J; junction bases left unmatched: 3. Germline V CDR1 and CDR2: SEHNR, FQNEAQ (reference sequence). The CDR3 sequence is 15 residues long. Material for sequencing was naive CD4+ T cells from blood. The subset denotes: CD45RO-negative CD62L-positive naive CD4 T cells. This clonotype was obtained from a person aged 60 to 70 in good health. The chain links TRBV7-9 to TRBJ2-7, with 7 bases matching TRBD1. For the CDR3, the DNA is TGTGCCAGCAGCTTAGCCGGGACAGCTTCCTACGAGCAGTACTTC. This encodes CASSLAGTASYEQYF. Together with reference TRBV7-9 and TRBJ2-7, the CDR3 gives the full variable domain: DTGVSQNPRHKITKRGQNVTFRCDPISEHNRLYWYRQTLGQGPEFLTYFQNEAQLEKSRLLSDRFSAERPKGSFSTLEIQRTEQGDSAMYLCASSLAGTASYEQYFGPGTRLTVT.